This TCR beta chain was profiled in a study of blood T cell repertoires in COVID-19. The overall study: Material from acute and convalescent COVID-19 was sourced from the United States, Italy and Spain. From T cells, B-cell-depleted T cells, or PBMCs came the material, which was cDNA or gDNA.

The sample holds one count of this clone. Per germline, CDR1 SGHDN and CDR2 FVKESK. Unmatched junction bases numbered 6, after V lost 4 bases and J lost 4 bases. The CDR3 has 15 amino acids. How the authors handled the data: Reference gene primers were amplified, and this amplification served to estimate nucleated cell counts. The repertoire was sequenced with immunoSEQ multiplex PCR; TCRdb's copy has only in-frame clones and lacks some. V and J calls and clone size are copied from that table; D and trimming were computed from the DNA. Of about 220,000 clones listed, more than 75% are singletons. The sequencing input was peripheral blood. J is TRBJ1-2 and V is TRBV14, with 10 bases fitting TRBD1. The sequence came from a human donor in a cohort sampled during active COVID-19. Here the CDR3 DNA reads TGTGCCAGCAGCCCTCCGGGACAGGGGTTCTATGGCTACACCTTC. Translating it yields CASSPPGQGFYGYTF. The full variable domain, in which reference TRBV14 and TRBJ1-2 provide the parts outside the CDR3, is EAGVTQFPSHSVIEKGQTVTLRCDPISGHDNLYWYRRVMGKEIKFLLHFVKESKQDESGMPNNRFLAERTGGTYSTLKVQPAELEDSGVYFCASSPPGQGFYGYTFGSGTRLTVV.